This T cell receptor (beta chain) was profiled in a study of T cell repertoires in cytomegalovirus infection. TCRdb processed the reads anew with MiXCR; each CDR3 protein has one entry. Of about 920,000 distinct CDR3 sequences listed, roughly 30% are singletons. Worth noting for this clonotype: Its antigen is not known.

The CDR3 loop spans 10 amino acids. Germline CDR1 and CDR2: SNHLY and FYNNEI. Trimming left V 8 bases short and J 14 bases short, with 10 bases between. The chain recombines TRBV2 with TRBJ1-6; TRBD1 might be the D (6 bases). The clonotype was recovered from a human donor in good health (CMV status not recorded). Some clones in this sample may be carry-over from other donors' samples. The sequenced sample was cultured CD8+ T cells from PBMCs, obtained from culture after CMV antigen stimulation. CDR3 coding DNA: TGTGCCAGCGGGGGCCCGGCCCTCCACTTT. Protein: CASGGPALHF.